This T cell receptor (beta chain) comes out of a study of Graves' ophthalmopathy and Graves' hyperthyroidism (dated by TCRdb to 2017 to 2018). Context from the whole study: Peripheral blood was collected at initial diagnosis, before any treatment. An independent validation cohort was composed of roughly 19 hyperthyroidism patients and approximately 15 patients who later progressed from hyperthyroidism to ophthalmopathy. In over 5 hyperthyroidism patients, the T-cell repertoires found in thyroid tissue were compared with those found in blood. A discovery set of 95 to 100 patients (43 ophthalmopathy, 55 to 65 stable hyperthyroidism) was enrolled to explore V-J signatures distinguishing ophthalmopathy from hyperthyroidism. The study used TCR beta repertoire signatures to distinguish Graves' ophthalmopathy from Graves' hyperthyroidism and to predict progression to ophthalmopathy. Once sampling was done, hyperthyroidism patients were given methimazole at a starting dose of 30 mg daily, while ophthalmopathy patients were given high-dose intravenous methylprednisolone. In total, some 130 blood samples were TCR-sequenced: around 42 ophthalmopathy, some 80 hyperthyroidism and approximately 17 hyperthyroidism-to-ophthalmopathy patients. Findings and caveats that apply to the study as a whole: Among expanded thyroid clonotypes with frequency above 0.001, most also showed up in blood, which suggests that blood repertoires may reflect the thyroid immune response. Ophthalmopathy was separated from stable hyperthyroidism by the 13-signature model with 85% to 90% sensitivity and roughly 82% specificity in cross-validation and with 80%/75% in the test set. No statistical method was used to predetermine the sample size, and group allocation was not hidden from the investigators. In validation, the model predicted ophthalmopathy progression with about 71% sensitivity and around 72% specificity; about a dozen predicted patients were CT-confirmed with GO in a median of around 6.5 months.

There are a few counts of this clonotype. Its antigen is unknown. Base quality data are lacking; no much larger clone is found one base away. Ophthalmopathy patients were characterized by moderately to severely active disease, a Clinical Activity Score of at least 3, a NOSPECS grade of at least 4, and a disease duration under 3 months. Patients were excluded if they had other autoimmune diseases, uncontrolled infections, pregnancy or lactation. Diagnosis was based on clinical symptoms, serum thyroxine, TRAb, thyroid ultrasound and orbital computed tomography. Using Ficoll-Paque density gradient centrifugation, PBMCs were isolated from 10 ml of fresh peripheral blood. Total RNA was extracted using Trizol reagent, and RNA quality was checked on an Agilent 2100 Bioanalyzer. A distance of 13 bases separates the germline ends of V and J, which lose 4 bases and 6 bases respectively. For CDR1 and CDR2, the germline V gene lists SGHRS and YFSETQ. The CDR3 goes from the cysteine to the phenylalanine over 14 residues. The kept DNA is CDR3 alone, 42 bases in frame from the first base.

For repertoire sequencing, the TCR beta CDR3 regions were amplified from RNA transcripts. A first-round RT-PCR used HTBI primers with the Qiagen OneStep RT-PCR kit, followed by a second-round multiplex PCR, size selection and purification. Libraries were sequenced paired-end with 100 bp reads on an Illumina HiSeq2000. As for how the authors treated the data: SOAPnuke was used to process the reads, throwing out any read that had adapters, had uncalled bases, had a mean Phred below 15, or lacked an exact constant-primer or identifier match. COPE v1.2.5 was used to merge high-quality paired reads. Unique nucleotide sequences were defined as clonotypes and aligned to IMGT TRB V, D and J references using MiTCR v1.1. The analysis was limited to V-J combinations with a frequency above 0.0001, which together covered approximately 99% of repertoires. For each V-J combination, a TCR clonal expansion and chaos score was defined as the ratio of F50 clonal expansion to chaos observed in the TCRdist matrix. Features were reduced by Welch's t-statistics and random forest to around 14 V-J combinations, which fed a naive Bayes classifier. Thyroid-blood repertoire similarity was quantified with the Morisita-Horn index. The public sequencing data were trimmed at Q25 with fastp and processed into clonotypes with MiXCR by TCRdb, which kept only in-frame beta chains. Each entry is one CDR3 protein sequence, shown with its most common DNA and genes. The V and J calls were determined by TCRdb, not by the authors. This sample gives hundreds of thousands of distinct CDR3 sequences in total; roughly 41% of them show up just once. The top ten hold roughly 3.5% of the sample.

The source material was peripheral blood. The rearrangement combines TRBV5-1 with TRBJ2-2; confidence is insufficient to name the D gene. The source of this sequence is an adult man with Graves' ophthalmopathy. The CDR3 amino acid sequence is: CASSLWARSGELFF. The sequence in DNA is TGCGCCAGCAGCCTTTGGGCCCGATCCGGGGAGCTGTTTTTT.